These T cell receptor beta chains were read from a single sample in a study of blood T cell repertoires in COVID-19. Clones were sequenced by immunoSEQ multiplex PCR, and TCRdb holds only the in-frame ones, with some missing. Counted here are around 250,000 clones, over 70% occurring once; the ten biggest clones make up around 3.1%. Sequencing was done on a sample of PBMCs or T cells enriched from blood (not recorded which). The receptors derive from a woman between 35 and 50 years old who had been exposed to COVID-19. The CDR3 runs from the conserved cysteine through the conserved F or W. Fields, in order: J gene, clone size, V gene, D gene, CDR3 protein, CDR3 DNA. A D gene is named only where the DNA matches it firmly. Only part of the rows carry a size: once, few, many, or a class if the clone is expanded.

TRBJ1-1 | NA | TRBV18 | NA | CASLSGGKNTEAFF | TGTGCCAGCTTAAGTGGAGGGAAGAACACTGAAGCTTTCTTT
TRBJ1-3 | NA | TRBV7-9 | NA | CASSLQGRLDTIYF | TGTGCCAGCAGCTTACAGGGAAGGTTGGACACCATATATTTT
TRBJ1-2 | NA | TRBV6-5 | NA | CASTRGLNGDYGYTF | TGTGCCAGCACCCGCGGGCTAAATGGTGACTATGGCTACACCTTC
TRBJ1-3 | NA | TRBV18 | TRBD1 | CASSDRVLSSGNTIYF | TGTGCCAGCTCAGACAGGGTTCTGAGCTCTGGAAACACCATATATTTT
TRBJ2-1 | few | TRBV9 | TRBD2 | CASSVVAGRNEQFF | TGTGCCAGCAGCGTAGTAGCGGGCCGGAATGAGCAGTTCTTC
TRBJ1-2 | NA | TRBV4-1 | NA | CASSQAHQQDPHYGYTF | TGCGCCAGCAGCCAAGCCCATCAACAGGACCCACACTATGGCTACACCTTC
TRBJ1-2 | NA | TRBV3-1/TRBV3-2 | NA | CASSLEANYGYTF | TGTGCCAGCAGCCTTGAGGCTAACTATGGCTACACCTTC
TRBJ1-2 | few | TRBV7-9 | NA | CASSLARTNYGYTF | TGTGCCAGCAGCTTAGCGCGTACCAACTATGGCTACACCTTC
TRBJ2-2 | NA | TRBV2 | NA | CASRWGHTGELFF | TGTGCCAGCAGGTGGGGGCACACCGGGGAGCTGTTTTTT
TRBJ2-5 | NA | TRBV25-1 | TRBD1 | CASSYPGQGRETQYF | TGTGCCAGCAGTTATCCGGGACAGGGGAGAGAGACCCAGTACTTC
TRBJ2-7 | NA | TRBV5-8 | NA | CASPGGLQYF | TGTGCCAGCCCCGGCGGATTACAGTACTTC
TRBJ2-7 | once | TRBV7-3 | TRBD2 | CASSPGLGSDEQYF | TGTGCCAGCAGCCCAGGACTAGGGAGCGACGAGCAGTACTTC
TRBJ2-1 | NA | TRBV18 | NA | CASSPKRGSYNEQFF | TGTGCCAGCTCCCCTAAACGGGGGAGCTACAATGAGCAGTTCTTC
TRBJ1-1 | once | TRBV23-1 | NA | CASSPRGCAEAFF | TGCGCCAGCAGTCCAAGGGGGTGCGCTGAAGCTTTCTTT
TRBJ1-2 | NA | TRBV6-6 | TRBD1 | CASSFLTGGTGGYTF | TGTGCCAGCAGTTTCCTAACAGGGGGCACGGGGGGCTACACCTTC
TRBJ1-5 | NA | TRBV7-2 | NA | CASSLVGEGNQPQHF | TGTGCCAGCAGCTTAGTGGGGGAGGGGAATCAGCCCCAGCATTTT